One and the same sample provided the 9 T cell receptor beta chains below, sequenced in a study of blood T cells in healthy people across ages. The authors ran a second PCR of roughly 6 to 12 cycles using a sample-barcoded 5' primer and a J-beta primer mix. TCRdb re-called the 5' RACE reads with MiXCR, one entry per CDR3 protein. The sample records about 1,500,000 distinct CDR3 sequences, roughly 30% being singletons. The sample consisted of blood. These receptors all come from a woman aged 25 to 39 in good health.

The CDR3 nucleotides read TGTGCCAGCAGCGCGACCCTAGGGAAAAACATTCAGTACTTC. Translating it yields CASSATLGKNIQYF. The gene calls are TRBV13 and TRBJ2-4; no firm D call. CDR1 is PRHDT, CDR2 FYEKMQ, per germline (reference sequence). Trimming shortened V by 5 bases and J by 4 bases, and 12 bases separated the two germline ends. This CDR3 has 14 amino acids.

The V and J genes are TRBV12-3 or TRBV12-4 and TRBJ2-3; D is undetermined. Trimming shortened V by 8 bases and J by 5 bases, and 11 bases separated the two germline ends. This CDR3 comprises 12 residues. This CDR3 is CASGVGQDTQYF. In DNA, the CDR3 is TGTGCCAGCGGGGTTGGCCAAGATACGCAGTATTTT.

The chain combines TRBV7-9 with TRBJ2-7; D unclear. The CDR3 extends over 14 amino acids. V lost 7 bases, J lost 5 bases, and 18 bases lay in between. Germline CDR1 and CDR2: SEHNR and FQNEAQ (reference sequence). The CDR3 sequence: CASNLVQSYHEQYF. CDR3 nucleotide sequence: TGTGCCAGCAACTTGGTGCAGAGTTACCACGAGCAGTACTTC.

In its sample, this clonotype was seen many times. This chain uses TRBV28 with TRBJ2-7; D not certain. The CDR3 has 14 residues. V was clipped by 6 bases and J by 3 bases, with 15 bases between them. CDR1 is MDHEN, CDR2 SYDVKM, per germline. CDR3 residues: CASRKSRNLYEQYF. The CDR3 DNA is TGTGCCAGCAGAAAGAGCCGGAACCTCTACGAGCAGTACTTC.

CDR3 DNA: TGTGCCAGCTCACCCGGGGCAGGGGCTAATGAAAAACTGTTTTTT. Translating gives CASSPGAGANEKLFF. The chain couples TRBV18 to TRBJ1-4, with D possibly TRBD1 on 6 matching bases. The CDR3 has 15 amino acids. The germline V and J ends were trimmed by 3 bases and 3 bases, with 11 bases remaining between them. The V gene's germline CDR1 is KGHSH and CDR2 LQKENI.

The gene calls are TRBV15 and TRBJ2-1, with D perhaps TRBD1 (6 bases). V was shortened by 4 bases and J by 4 bases, with 11 bases between the two germline ends. This CDR3 has 14 amino acids. Germline V gene data show CDR1 as LNHNV and CDR2 as YYDKDF (reference sequence). The CDR3 here is CATSTRDTYNEQFF. In DNA, the CDR3 is TGTGCCACCAGCACCCGGGACACTTACAATGAGCAGTTCTTC.

In regard to this clonotype: An end of the junction does not agree with germline; a read error may underlie this. CDR3 coding DNA: TGTGCCACCAAATCAACCGGGGCCAACATCCTGACTTTC. It yields the protein CATKSTGANILTF. The rearrangement joins TRBV24-1 to TRBJ2-6; D might be TRBD1 or TRBD2, each matching 5 bases. Germline loops: CDR1 KGHDR, CDR2 SFDVKD. This CDR3 has 13 residues.

The chain uses TRBV12-3 or TRBV12-4 and TRBJ2-1; D gene ambiguous. Deletions cut 3 bases from V and 6 bases from J, with 6 bases between. The CDR3 is 12 amino acids. CDR3 sequence (DNA): TGTGCCAGCAGTTTGGAGCCCAATGAGCAGTTCTTC. It encodes CASSLEPNEQFF.

This chain uses TRBV7-2 with TRBJ2-7; weak D call: TRBD2 (6 bases). The closer fit of TRBJ2-5 to the DNA end suggests the J call may be wrong. From germline, CDR1 is SGHTA and CDR2 FQGNSA. This CDR3 region has 14 residues. CDR3 in DNA: TGTGCCAGCAGCCAAGGAGGGGTCCGGGAGACCCAGTACTTC. Protein sequence: CASSQGGVRETQYF.